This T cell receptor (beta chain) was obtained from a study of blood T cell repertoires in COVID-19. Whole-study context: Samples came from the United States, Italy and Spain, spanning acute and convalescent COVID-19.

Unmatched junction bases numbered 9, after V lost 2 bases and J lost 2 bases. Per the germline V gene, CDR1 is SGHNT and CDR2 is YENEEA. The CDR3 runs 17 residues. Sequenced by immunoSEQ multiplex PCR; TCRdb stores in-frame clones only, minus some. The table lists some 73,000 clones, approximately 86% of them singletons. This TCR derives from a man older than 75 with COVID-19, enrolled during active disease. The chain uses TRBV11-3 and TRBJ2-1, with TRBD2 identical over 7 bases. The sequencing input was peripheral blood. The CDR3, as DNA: TGTGCCAGCAGCTTACGGCCAGGGACTACCACCTACAATGAGCAGTTCTTC. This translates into CASSLRPGTTTYNEQFF. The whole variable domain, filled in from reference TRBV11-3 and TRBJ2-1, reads EAGVVQSPRYKIIEKKQPVAFWCNPISGHNTLYWYLQNLGQGPELLIRYENEEAVDDSQLPKDRFSAERLKGVDSTLKIQPAELGDSAVYLCASSLRPGTTTYNEQFFGPGTRLTVL.